These 13 T cell receptor beta chains were all obtained from the same sample, sequenced in a study of blood T cell repertoires in COVID-19. This table comes from immunoSEQ multiplex PCR, and its TCRdb copy is limited to in-frame clones, with some not included. The profile shows 55,000 to 75,000 clones, around four fifths of them singletons. Sequencing input: peripheral blood. These receptor sequences come from a human donor in a cohort sampled during active COVID-19.

This chain joins TRBV28 and TRBJ2-7; TRBD1 agrees at 12 bases. CDR1 is MDHEN and CDR2 is SYDVKM in the germline V gene. The CDR3 sequence is 17 residues long. The trim removed 3 bases at V and 6 bases at J, leaving 12 bases unmatched. The CDR3 nucleotides read TGTGCCAGCAGTTTGATCGTCTGGGACAGGGGGCAAGGCGAGCAGTACTTC. Amino acid sequence: CASSLIVWDRGQGEQYF. Full variable domain (missing parts from reference TRBV28 and TRBJ2-7): DVKVTQSSRYLVKRTGEKVFLECVQDMDHENMFWYRQDPGLGLRLIYFSYDVKMKEKGDIPEGYSVSREKKERFSLILESASTNQTSMYLCASSLIVWDRGQGEQYFGPGTRLTVT.

This rearrangement joins TRBV30 to TRBJ2-7; tentatively, D is TRBD1 (6 bases). CDR1 is GTSNPN, CDR2 SVGIG, per germline (reference sequence). V was cut by 5 bases and J by 2 bases, with 16 bases left in between. The CDR3 sequence is 14 residues long. Written as DNA, the CDR3 is TGTGCCTGGGTGGGGGCGATGCGACCCTACGAGCAGTACTTC. Amino acid sequence: CAWVGAMRPYEQYF.

The chain has TRBV9 and TRBJ1-2, with 9 bases matching TRBD1. The CDR3 is made up of 14 amino acids. Germline assignment: CDR1 SGDLS and CDR2 YYNGEE. Losses at the gene ends were 5 bases for V and 8 bases for J; bases not matched to a gene: 10. CDR3 residues: CASRTPGQGNGYTF. CDR3 in DNA: TGTGCCAGCAGGACCCCGGGACAGGGTAACGGCTACACCTTC.

The J gene is TRBJ1-6, the V gene TRBV2, with 9 bases matching TRBD1. This CDR3 has 14 amino acids. Unmatched junction bases numbered 9, after V lost 10 bases and J lost 8 bases. The germline CDR1 and CDR2 sequences are SNHLY and FYNNEI. The CDR3 nucleotides read TGTGCCACCCAGACGACAGGGGGATATTCACCCCTCCACTTT. Translating gives CATQTTGGYSPLHF.

This clone was seen repeatedly, ten times or more. The V call is TRBV11-2, the J call TRBJ2-2; weak D call: TRBD1 (6 bases). The CDR3 is made up of 13 amino acids. The germline CDR1 and CDR2 sequences are SGHAT and FQNNGV. With 2 bases removed from V and 5 bases from J, the gap between germline ends came to 6 bases. CDR3 region: CASSLRGTGELFF. Here the CDR3 DNA reads TGTGCCAGCAGCTTAAGGGGGACCGGGGAGCTGTTTTTT.

In its sample, this clone was seen a few times. The chain recombines TRBV19 with TRBJ2-7; D may be TRBD1 (6 bases). Trimming took 3 bases from V and 3 from J, leaving 9 bases between them. Looked up from germline, CDR1 is LNHDA and CDR2 is SQIVND (reference sequence). The CDR3 length is 13 residues. The CDR3 here is CASSMGHLYEQYF. Written as DNA, the CDR3 is TGTGCCAGTAGTATGGGACACCTCTACGAGCAGTACTTC. The full variable domain, rest sourced from reference TRBV19 and TRBJ2-7, is DGGITQSPKYLFRKEGQNVTLSCEQNLNHDAMYWYRQDPGQGLRLIYYSQIVNDFQKGDIAEGYSVSREKKESFPLTVTSAQKNPTAFYLCASSMGHLYEQYFGPGTRLTVT.

This clone has only one observation. The chain has TRBV9 and TRBJ2-1, with D possibly TRBD2 on 6 matching bases. CDR3 length: 16 amino acids. From germline, CDR1 is SGDLS and CDR2 YYNGEE. Trimming took 0 bases from V and 8 from J, leaving 18 bases between them. The CDR3 DNA reads as TGTGCCAGCAGCGTAGTTTCTCTAGCGCTCATCCATGAGCAGTTCTTC. It is translated as CASSVVSLALIHEQFF. The variable domain in full, completed from reference TRBV9 and TRBJ2-1, reads DSGVTQTPKHLITATGQRVTLRCSPRSGDLSVYWYQQSLDQGLQFLIQYYNGEERAKGNILERFSAQQFPDLHSELNLSSLELGDSALYFCASSVVSLALIHEQFFGPGTRLTVL.

The chain joins TRBV28 to TRBJ2-1; 8 bases map to TRBD1. J gave up 10 bases and V 7 bases, and 9 bases lay outside the gene matches. The CDR3 totals 13 residues. Germline loops: CDR1 MDHEN, CDR2 SYDVKM. CDR3 amino acids: CASNSAGGDEQFF. The CDR3 DNA sequence: TGTGCCAGCAACTCGGCAGGGGGCGACGAGCAGTTCTTC.

The chain carries TRBV21-1 and TRBJ1-1. TRBV21-1 corresponds to a pseudogene. The CDR3 extends over 12 amino acids. In nucleotides, the CDR3 is TGTGCCAGCGGGAGGGGTCCCACTGAAGCTTTCTTT. Its translation is CASGRGPTEAFF.

The CDR3 DNA sequence: TGTGCCAGCAGCGTAGCGGTCACCGGGGAGCTGTTTTTT. As protein: CASSVAVTGELFF. This chain connects TRBV9 to TRBJ2-2, with D uncertain. CDR3 length equals 13 residues. Germline V gives CDR1 SGDLS, CDR2 YYNGEE. V was cut by 0 bases and J by 4 bases, with 4 bases left in between.

The gene calls are TRBV6-2 or TRBV6-3 and TRBJ2-7, with TRBD1 matching 9 bases. J was trimmed by 7 bases and V by 4 bases; bases with no gene match: 8. The CDR3 extends over 14 amino acids. Per germline, CDR1 MNHEY and CDR2 SVGEGT. The CDR3 DNA is TGTGCCAGCAGTTCGCAACAGGGGGCGAGGGAGCAGTACTTC. Protein product: CASSSQQGAREQYF.

V gene TRBV5-4 combines with J gene TRBJ2-7, with 10 bases aligning to TRBD2. V shed 4 bases, J shed 5 bases, and the junction held 3 bases outside the gene matches. CDR3 length: 13 residues. Germline V lookup: CDR1 SGHNT, CDR2 YYREEE (reference sequence). This CDR3 is CASSALAGDEQYF. Here the CDR3 DNA reads TGTGCCAGCAGCGCCCTAGCGGGAGACGAGCAGTACTTC. The full variable domain, in which reference TRBV5-4 and TRBJ2-7 provide the parts outside the CDR3, is ETGVTQSPTHLIKTRGQQVTLRCSSQSGHNTVSWYQQALGQGPQFIFQYYREEENGRGNFPPRFSGLQFPNYSSELNVNALELDDSALYLCASSALAGDEQYFGPGTRLTVT.

CDR3 in DNA: TGCGCCAGCAGCCAAGATTTGGGGACTAGTGGGGTCCTGAATACGCAGTATTTT. Its protein is CASSQDLGTSGVLNTQYF. The chain carries TRBV4-3 and TRBJ2-3, with 8 bases matching TRBD2. In germline, CDR1 is LGHNA, CDR2 YSLEER. The CDR3 length is 18 residues. After removal of 0 bases from V and 7 bases from J, the junction contained 15 bases not matched to a gene.